This T cell receptor (beta chain) came from a study of cytomegalovirus exposure and HLA in healthy donors. Whole-study findings and limits: In vitro work confirmed that a few CMV-associated chains recognize CMV antigens. Reportedly, cytomegalovirus status was diagnosed with high sensitivity and specificity.

TCRdb's copy holds only in-frame clones and misses some; the assay was immunoSEQ multiplex PCR. The sample lists around 69,000 clones, nearly 96% occurring once. This CDR3 spans 15 amino acids. V lost 4 bases to trimming and J lost 3 bases; unmatched junction nucleotides: 9. The germline gives CDR1 SQVTM, CDR2 ANQGSEA. Regarding this clone: Its antigen is unknown.

The V gene is TRBV29-1, the J gene TRBJ2-1; the match to TRBD1 covers 7 bases. The clonotype comes from a woman between 18 and 29 years old in good health and CMV-seropositive. Sample: PBMCs. CDR3 DNA sequence: TGCAGCGTTGTCGTATGGGACAGCAACTACAATGAGCAGTTCTTC. Its translation is CSVVVWDSNYNEQFF.